The sequence of this T cell receptor beta chain was determined in a study of T cells in Graves' hyperthyroidism and ophthalmopathy. Points from the study as a whole: Among thyroid clonotypes expanded above 0.001, most also appeared in blood.

Comment on this clonotype: Its antigen is unidentified.

CDR3 length equals 16 residues. In germline, CDR1 is SQVTM, CDR2 ANQGSEA. V dropped 4 bases and J dropped 5; count of bases not matched to a gene: 15. The source material, RNA transcripts, was used to amplify TCR beta CDR3 regions. Using the HTBI primer set, a first-round RT-PCR was run on the TCR CDR3. TCRdb re-called the multiplex PCR reads with MiXCR, one entry per CDR3 protein. Seen here are some 510,000 distinct CDR3 sequences, roughly 46% observed once, and the top ten hold 8.2%. Researchers defined stable Graves' hyperthyroidism as no ophthalmopathy progression within 18 months. Pregnant or lactating patients were excluded, as were those with uncontrolled infection or other autoimmune disease.

This rearrangement joins TRBV29-1 to TRBJ2-5; 8 bases are a match to TRBD1. Material: peripheral blood or thyroid tissue (not recorded which). This clonotype originated in a young woman with Graves' hyperthyroidism. CDR3 coding DNA: TGCAGCGTTGTTAACAGAGGACAGGGTATCCACGAGACCCAGTACTTC. It translates to CSVVNRGQGIHETQYF.